This T cell receptor (beta chain) was documented in a study of T cell repertoires in aging, cancer and after chemotherapy. Study-wide context: Repeat sampling of healthy donors over several months to years showed clear clonal overlap.

From germline, CDR1 is MRHNA and CDR2 SNTAGT. Trimming removed 3 bases from V and 2 bases from J, with 5 bases in between. This CDR3 region has 14 residues. A mixed TRB-A/B primer pool amplified rearranged TRB by multiplex touch-down PCR. Each CDR3 protein is one row after TCRdb ran MiXCR on the multiplex PCR reads. Found here are more than 8,000 distinct CDR3 sequences, roughly 31% of them singletons; the top ten hold about 12%. This clonotype is labeled as medium-sized. Its cognate antigen is unknown. Peripheral blood genomic DNA, not sorted cells or RNA, was the template. General observations from the study: In cancer patients, declining TCR diversity with age involved lost richness and lost evenness. Median generation probability rose over the chemotherapy interval in each cancer cohort, suggesting rebound thymic output. Compared with age-matched healthy donors, untreated hematological or solid cancer patients showed higher blood TCR clonality.

The chain is built from TRBV6-4 and TRBJ2-6; D call uncertain. The specimen was blood. The clonotype originates from a human donor in good health. The donor label of this sample is uncertain. The CDR3 DNA reads as TGTGCCAGCAGTGATATAACTGGGGCCAACGTCCTGACTTTC. Amino acids: CASSDITGANVLTF.